This TCR beta chain was observed in a study of T cell repertoires in ileal Crohn's disease. Study overall: All patients had surgery for stricturing (around 60%) or penetrating (about 40%) disease.

CDR3 length: 14 amino acids. The germline CDR1 and CDR2 sequences are SNHLY and FYNNEI. Germline trimming cut 4 bases from V and 3 bases from J; bases unmatched to any gene: 3. The method was immunoSEQ multiplex PCR; TCRdb's version includes in-frame clones alone and lacks a portion of them. The sample consists of thousands of clones, about 85% of them appearing once. Included were adult ileal or ileocolonic Crohn's patients indicated for ileocolonic resection. This clone was seen once. Sequenced: ileal tissue. This sequence was found in an adult with Crohn's disease. The chain joins TRBV2 to TRBJ2-1, with TRBD2 matching over 7 bases. CDR3 protein: CASSGLADYNEQFF. The CDR3 DNA reads TGTGCCAGCAGTGGTCTAGCGGACTACAATGAGCAGTTCTTC.